The source of this T cell receptor beta chain is a study of OX40 agonist ivuxolimab in advanced cancers. Study-wide results and caveats: Expanded clones belonging to CD8+ T cells outnumbered, on average, those of CD4+.

This clone was detected only a few times. Its antigen remains unidentified. Germline CDR1 SGHTS, CDR2 YDEGEE. The CDR3 is made up of 16 amino acids. The V end was cut by 0 bases, the J end by 0 bases, with 10 bases between. This table comes from immunoSEQ multiplex PCR, and its TCRdb copy is limited to in-frame clones, with some not included. The sample carries about 64,000 clones, roughly 80% recorded once. The sequence derives from an adult with an advanced solid tumor such as melanoma, head and neck, liver or kidney cancer. The chain combines TRBV5-8 with TRBJ2-1, with a possible D match to TRBD1 (5 bases). This specimen was CD4+ or CD8+ T cells sorted from blood, taken in a trial of the OX40 agonist ivuxolimab. This CDR3 is CASSLVSQGSYNEQFF. CDR3 nucleotides: TGTGCCAGCAGCTTGGTGTCTCAGGGCTCCTACAATGAGCAGTTCTTC.